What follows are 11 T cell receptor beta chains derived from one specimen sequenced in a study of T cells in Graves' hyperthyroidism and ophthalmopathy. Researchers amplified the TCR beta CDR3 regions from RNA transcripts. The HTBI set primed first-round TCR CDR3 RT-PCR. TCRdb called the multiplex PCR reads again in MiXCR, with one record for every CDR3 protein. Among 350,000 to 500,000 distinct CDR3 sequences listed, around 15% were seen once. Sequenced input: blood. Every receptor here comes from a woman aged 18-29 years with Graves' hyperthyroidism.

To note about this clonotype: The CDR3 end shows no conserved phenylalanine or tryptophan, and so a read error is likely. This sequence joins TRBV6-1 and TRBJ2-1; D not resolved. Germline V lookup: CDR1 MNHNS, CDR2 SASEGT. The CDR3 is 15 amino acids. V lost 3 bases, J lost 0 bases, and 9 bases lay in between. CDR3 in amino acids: CASSEGDSSYNEQFL. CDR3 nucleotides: TGTGCCAGCAGTGAGGGTGATAGCTCCTACAATGAGCAGTTCCTC.

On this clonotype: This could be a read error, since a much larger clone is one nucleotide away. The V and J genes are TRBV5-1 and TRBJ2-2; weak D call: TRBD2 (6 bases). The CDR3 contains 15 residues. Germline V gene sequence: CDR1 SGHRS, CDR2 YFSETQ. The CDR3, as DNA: TGCGCCAGCAGCTTGGCGGGGGATAACACCGGGGAGCTGTCTTTT. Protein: CASSLAGDNTGELSF. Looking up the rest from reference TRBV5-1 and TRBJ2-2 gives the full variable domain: KAGVTQTPRYLIKTRGQQVTLSCSPISGHRSVSWYQQTPGQGLQFLFEYFSETQRNKGNFPGRFSGRQFSNSRSEMNVSTLELGDSALYLCASSLAGDNTGELSFGEGSRLTVL.

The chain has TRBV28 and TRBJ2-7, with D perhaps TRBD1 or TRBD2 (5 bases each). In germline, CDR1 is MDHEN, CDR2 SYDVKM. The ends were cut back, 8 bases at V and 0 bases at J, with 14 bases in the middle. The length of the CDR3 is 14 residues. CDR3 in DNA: TGTGCCAGCGTGGGGACGGCGAGCTCCTACGAGCAGTACTTC. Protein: CASVGTASSYEQYF. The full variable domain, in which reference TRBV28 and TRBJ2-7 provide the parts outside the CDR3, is DVKVTQSSRYLVKRTGEKVFLECVQDMDHENMFWYRQDPGLGLRLIYFSYDVKMKEKGDIPEGYSVSREKKERFSLILESASTNQTSMYLCASVGTASSYEQYFGPGTRLTVT.

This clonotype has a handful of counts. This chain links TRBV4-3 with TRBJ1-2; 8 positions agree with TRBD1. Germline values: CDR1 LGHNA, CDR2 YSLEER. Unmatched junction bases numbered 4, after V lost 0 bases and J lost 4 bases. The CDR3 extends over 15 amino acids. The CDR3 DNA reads TGCGCCAGCAGCCAAGATTTAACAGGGGGCTATGGCTACACCTTC. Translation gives CASSQDLTGGYGYTF.

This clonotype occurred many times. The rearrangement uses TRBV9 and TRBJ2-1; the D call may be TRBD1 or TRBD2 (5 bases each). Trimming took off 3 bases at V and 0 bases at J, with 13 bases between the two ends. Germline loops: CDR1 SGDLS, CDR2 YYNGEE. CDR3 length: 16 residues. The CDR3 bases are TGTGCCAGCAGCGAAGGGACGTCGAGCTCCTACAATGAGCAGTTCTTC. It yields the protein CASSEGTSSSYNEQFF. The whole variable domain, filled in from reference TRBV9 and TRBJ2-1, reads DSGVTQTPKHLITATGQRVTLRCSPRSGDLSVYWYQQSLDQGLQFLIQYYNGEERAKGNILERFSAQQFPDLHSELNLSSLELGDSALYFCASSEGTSSSYNEQFFGPGTRLTVL.

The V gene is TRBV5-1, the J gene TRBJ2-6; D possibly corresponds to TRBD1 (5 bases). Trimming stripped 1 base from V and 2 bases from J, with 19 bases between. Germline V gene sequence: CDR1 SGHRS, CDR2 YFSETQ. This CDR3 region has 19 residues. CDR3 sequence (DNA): TGCGCCAGCAGCTTGTTTTCCGAGACAGTAGCTCCTGGGGCCAACGTCCTGACTTTC. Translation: CASSLFSETVAPGANVLTF.

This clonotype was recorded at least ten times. The CDR3 DNA reads TGTGCCTGGAGTGTAAAGGACAGGAACACCGGGGAGCTGTTTTTT. The encoded protein is CAWSVKDRNTGELFF. The chain uses TRBV30 and TRBJ2-2; D possibly corresponds to TRBD1 (6 bases). Germline V gives CDR1 GTSNPN, CDR2 SVGIG (reference sequence). The CDR3 is made up of 15 amino acids. Trimming stripped 0 bases from V and 1 base from J, with 9 bases between.

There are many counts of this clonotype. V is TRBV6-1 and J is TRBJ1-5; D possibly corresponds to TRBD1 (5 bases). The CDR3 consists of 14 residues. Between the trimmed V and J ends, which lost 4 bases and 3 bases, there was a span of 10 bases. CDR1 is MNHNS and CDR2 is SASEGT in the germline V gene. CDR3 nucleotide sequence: TGTGCCAGCAGTGGATCAGGGTACAATCAGCCCCAGCATTTT. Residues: CASSGSGYNQPQHF.

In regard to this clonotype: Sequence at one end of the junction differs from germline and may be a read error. CDR3 amino acids: CASTNGGMGFHERYF. CDR3 in DNA: TGTGCCAGTACGAACGGCGGGATGGGTTTCCACGAGCGGTACTTC. This chain uses TRBV6-2 or TRBV6-3 with TRBJ2-7, with D possibly TRBD2 on 6 matching bases. Germline CDR1 reads MNHEY; CDR2 reads SVGEGT. The CDR3 loop spans 15 amino acids.

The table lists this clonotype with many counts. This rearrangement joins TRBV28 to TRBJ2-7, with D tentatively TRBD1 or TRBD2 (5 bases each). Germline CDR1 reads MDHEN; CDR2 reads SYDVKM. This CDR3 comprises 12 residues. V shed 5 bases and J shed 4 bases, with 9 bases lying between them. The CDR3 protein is CASSAREYEQYF. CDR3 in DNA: TGTGCCAGCAGTGCCAGGGAGTACGAGCAGTACTTC.

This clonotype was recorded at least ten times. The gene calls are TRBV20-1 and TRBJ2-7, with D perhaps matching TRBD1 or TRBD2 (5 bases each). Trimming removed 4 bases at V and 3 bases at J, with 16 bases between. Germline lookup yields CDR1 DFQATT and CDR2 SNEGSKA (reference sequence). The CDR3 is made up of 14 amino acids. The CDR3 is CSAKPGRTYYEQYF. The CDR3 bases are TGCAGTGCTAAACCGGGACGGACATACTACGAGCAGTACTTC.